The present T cell receptor (beta chain) was sequenced within a study of post-analysis software for immune sequencing data. Points from the study as a whole: Compared against controls, patients with multiple sclerosis displayed significantly lower normalized Chao1 diversity. TRBV5-6, TRBV5-1 and TRBV20-1 belonged to a set of about five TRBV segments that were more frequent in patients than controls.

The TCR beta cDNA libraries carried unique molecular identifiers. MiXCR, run by TCRdb on the PCR reads, gives a single entry per CDR3 protein. The data show about 430,000 distinct CDR3 sequences, with roughly 40% seen just once and about 7.6% held by the top ten. This clonotype appeared a few times. Antigen: not known. Germline CDR1 reads MGHRA; CDR2 reads YSYEKL. Trimming took 3 bases from V and 5 from J, leaving 6 bases between them. This CDR3 spans 12 amino acids. V and J are TRBV4-1 and TRBJ2-3; D unresolved. This receptor was identified in a girl aged 2 to 10 with multiple sclerosis. The sample was blood. The CDR3 DNA reads as TGCGCCAGCAGCCATTGGGGAGATACGCAGTATTTT. Residues: CASSHWGDTQYF.